Only a few counts were recorded for the clone carrying this TCR beta chain. The antigen is undetermined. At least 7 million PBMCs were isolated per sample. The sample is drawn from a study of blood T cells in healthy people across ages. Findings and caveats of the study: Estimated diversity, derived from one million T cells, was regarded as an underestimate.

The CDR3 loop spans 16 amino acids. V gave up 4 bases and J gave up 7 bases; unmatched junction bases: 11. Germline V gene data show CDR1 as SGDLS and CDR2 as YYNGEE. A J-beta primer mix and a sample-barcoded 5' primer were used in a second PCR of roughly 7 to 12 cycles. Using its own MiXCR run on the 5' RACE reads, TCRdb lists one record per CDR3 protein. Altogether approximately 2,000,000 distinct CDR3 sequences are present, roughly two fifths being singletons, with the ten largest covering more than 20%. The chain joins TRBV9 to TRBJ2-3, with TRBD1 matching 11 bases. This clonotype originated in a human donor in good health. The specimen was blood. The chain's CDR3 is CASSMSRDRGGNTQYF. The CDR3 coding sequence is TGTGCCAGCAGCATGAGCCGGGACAGGGGGGGAAATACGCAGTATTTT.